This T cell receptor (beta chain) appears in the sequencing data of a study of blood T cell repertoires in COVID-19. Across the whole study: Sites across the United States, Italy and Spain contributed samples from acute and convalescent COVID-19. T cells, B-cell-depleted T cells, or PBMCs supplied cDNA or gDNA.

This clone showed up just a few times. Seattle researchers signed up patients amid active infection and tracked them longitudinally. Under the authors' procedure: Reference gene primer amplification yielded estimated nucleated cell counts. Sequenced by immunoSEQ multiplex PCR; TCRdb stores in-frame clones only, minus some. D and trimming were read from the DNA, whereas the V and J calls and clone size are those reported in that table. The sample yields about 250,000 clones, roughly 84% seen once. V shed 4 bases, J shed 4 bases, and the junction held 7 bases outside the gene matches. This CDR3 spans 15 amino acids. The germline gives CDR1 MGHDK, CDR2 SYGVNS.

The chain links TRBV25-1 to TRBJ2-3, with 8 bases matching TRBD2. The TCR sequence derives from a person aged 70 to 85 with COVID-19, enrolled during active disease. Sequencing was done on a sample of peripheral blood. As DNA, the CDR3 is TGTGCCAGCAGTGGTGGAGCGGGAGTTGCAGATACGCAGTATTTT. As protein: CASSGGAGVADTQYF. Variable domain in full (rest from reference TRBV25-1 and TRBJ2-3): EADIYQTPRYLVIGTGKKITLECSQTMGHDKMYWYQQDPGMELHLIHYSYGVNSTEKGDLSSESTVSRIRTEHFPLTLESARPSHTSQYLCASSGGAGVADTQYFGPGTRLTVL.